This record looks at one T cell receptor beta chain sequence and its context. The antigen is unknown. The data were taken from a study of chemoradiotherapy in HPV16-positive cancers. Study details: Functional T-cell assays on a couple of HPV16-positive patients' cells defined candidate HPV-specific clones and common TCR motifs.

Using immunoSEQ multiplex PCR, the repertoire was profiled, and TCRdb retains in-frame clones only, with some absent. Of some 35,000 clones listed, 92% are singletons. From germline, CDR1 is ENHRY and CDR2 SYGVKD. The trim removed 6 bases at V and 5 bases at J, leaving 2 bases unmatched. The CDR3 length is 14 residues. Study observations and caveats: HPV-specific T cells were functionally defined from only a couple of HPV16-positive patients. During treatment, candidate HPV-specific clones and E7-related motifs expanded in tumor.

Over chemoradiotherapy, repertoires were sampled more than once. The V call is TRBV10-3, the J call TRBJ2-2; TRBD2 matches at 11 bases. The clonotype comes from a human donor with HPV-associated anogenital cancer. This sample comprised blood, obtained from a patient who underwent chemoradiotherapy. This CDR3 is CAIRGLAETGELFF. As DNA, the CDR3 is TGTGCCATCAGGGGACTAGCGGAGACCGGGGAGCTGTTTTTT.